These 21 T cell receptor beta chains were all obtained from the same sample, sequenced in a study of Graves' ophthalmopathy and Graves' hyperthyroidism. RNA transcripts provided the template for amplifying TCR beta CDR3 regions. Second-round multiplex PCR followed a first-round RT-PCR using HTBI primers. TCRdb reprocessed the multiplex PCR reads with MiXCR, giving one entry per CDR3 protein. Here the sample spans roughly 700,000 distinct CDR3 sequences, roughly two fifths being singletons. Sequencing used peripheral blood. Source of these receptors: an adult man with Graves' ophthalmopathy.

This clonotype was seen more than once but under ten times. The chain joins TRBV2 to TRBJ2-2; the D is unclear. V dropped 3 bases and J dropped 6 bases, with 14 bases sitting between them. The CDR3 spans 15 residues. The V gene's germline CDR1 is SNHLY and CDR2 FYNNEI. CDR3 protein: CASSDRLVYSGELFF. The CDR3 DNA sequence: TGTGCCAGCAGTGATAGGCTAGTGTACTCCGGGGAGCTGTTTTTT.

Turning to this clonotype: A read error may be the cause here, since a much bigger clone is one base away. The CDR3 end shows no conserved phenylalanine or tryptophan, and so a read error is likely. The DNA is omitted, as the CDR3 cannot be located on it reliably, and the CDR3 follows TCRdb's listing. The chain uses TRBV7-9 and TRBJ2-5; TRBD2 is taken as the D call from the table, unchecked against the DNA. Germline assignment: CDR1 SEHNR and CDR2 FQNEAQ (reference sequence). Ends included, the CDR3 has 13 residues. CDR3: CASTLNRESPSYS.

The chain uses TRBV10-3 and TRBJ1-2; perhaps TRBD1 as D (5 bases). The CDR3 spans 13 residues. Trimming took 3 bases from V and 3 from J, leaving 8 bases between them. Germline assignment: CDR1 ENHRY and CDR2 SYGVKD. CDR3 residues: CAISDTGHYGYTF. CDR3 DNA sequence: TGTGCCATCAGTGACACAGGCCACTATGGCTACACCTTC.

V usage is TRBV7-9 and J usage is TRBJ1-1; tentative D call: TRBD1 (6 bases). V lost 3 bases and J lost 1, with 12 bases in between. Germline-derived CDR1 and CDR2 are SEHNR and FQNEAQ (reference sequence). CDR3 length: 15 residues. The CDR3 sequence: CASSLRDTGNTEAFF. In DNA, the CDR3 is TGTGCCAGCAGCTTGCGGGACACGGGGAACACTGAAGCTTTCTTT.

This clonotype has a count of ten or more. The chain couples TRBV7-9 to TRBJ1-1; the D is unclear. V was pared by 5 bases and J by 4 bases, with 11 bases between. Germline V gene sequence: CDR1 SEHNR, CDR2 FQNEAQ (reference sequence). The CDR3 has 13 residues. CDR3 loop: CASSPRSGTEAFF. DNA of the CDR3: TGTGCCAGCAGCCCGAGATCCGGCACTGAAGCTTTCTTT.

The CDR3 sequence is CSARDQGAMGNQPQHF. CDR3 bases: TGCAGTGCTAGAGATCAAGGGGCTATGGGCAATCAGCCCCAGCATTTT. The rearrangement links TRBV20-1 to TRBJ1-5; the D gene is possibly TRBD1 (5 bases). The length of the CDR3 is 16 residues. Germline V gives CDR1 DFQATT, CDR2 SNEGSKA (reference sequence). V dropped 0 bases and J dropped 2 bases, with 14 bases sitting between them.

The J gene is TRBJ1-2, the V gene TRBV20-1; D is perhaps TRBD1 (6 bases). This CDR3 is built from 13 residues. CDR1 is DFQATT and CDR2 is SNEGSKA in the germline V gene (reference sequence). The ends were cut back, 6 bases at V and 7 bases at J, with 18 bases in the middle. In DNA form, the CDR3 reads TGCAGTGCGGGAGTCCCAGGGGTTTTTGGCTACACCTTC. Its protein is CSAGVPGVFGYTF.

This chain joins TRBV11-2 and TRBJ2-7; no reliable D call. V was clipped by 6 bases and J by 2 bases, with 17 bases between them. CDR1 and CDR2 (germline): SGHAT, FQNNGV. The CDR3 extends over 15 amino acids. In DNA, the CDR3 is TGTGCCAGCAGTTACTCGATAATCAGTGCCTACGAGCAGTACTTC. This sequence encodes CASSYSIISAYEQYF.

The rearrangement links TRBV15 to TRBJ1-5; D remains ambiguous. The length of the CDR3 is 13 residues. Germline CDR1 and CDR2: LNHNV and YYDKDF (reference sequence). Trimming took off 1 base at V and 7 bases at J, with 8 bases between the two ends. The CDR3: CATSRGVRQPQHF. The CDR3 DNA reads as TGTGCCACCAGCAGAGGGGTGCGGCAGCCCCAGCATTTT.

This clonotype was seen more than once but under ten times. The chain uses TRBV5-4 and TRBJ1-6; tentative D call: TRBD1 (6 bases). Germline V CDR1 and CDR2: SGHNT, YYREEE (reference sequence). V was trimmed by 6 bases and J by 7 bases, leaving 20 bases between them. CDR3 size: 16 residues. CDR3 amino acids: CASNTLLQGRNSPLHF. CDR3 DNA sequence: TGTGCCAGCAACACGCTCTTACAGGGAAGGAATTCACCCCTCCACTTT.

This clonotype has ten or more counts. The V call is TRBV15, the J call TRBJ2-7; a weak D match, TRBD1 (5 bases). Germline CDR1 LNHNV, CDR2 YYDKDF (reference sequence). The CDR3 consists of 14 residues. V dropped 0 bases and J dropped 0 bases, with 6 bases sitting between them. The CDR3 DNA sequence: TGTGCCACCAGCAGAGATCAGGGCTCCTACGAGCAGTACTTC. The encoded protein is CATSRDQGSYEQYF.

This CDR3 reads CASSSRGPRSYEQYF. CDR3 nucleotide sequence: TGTGCCAGCAGTTCGCGGGGGCCCCGCTCCTACGAGCAGTACTTC. The chain has TRBV2 and TRBJ2-7; D is perhaps TRBD2 (7 bases). The CDR3 is made up of 15 amino acids. Germline CDR1 SNHLY, CDR2 FYNNEI. Trimming took off 5 bases at V and 0 bases at J, with 14 bases between the two ends.

This clonotype was seen ten or more times. This rearrangement joins TRBV7-9 to TRBJ1-6; D gene uncertain. Germline CDR1 SEHNR, CDR2 FQNEAQ (reference sequence). CDR3 length: 14 amino acids. V lost 3 bases to trimming and J lost 9 bases, with 12 bases between them. The CDR3 DNA sequence: TGTGCCAGCAGCTTGGGCCAAAAGGGTTCACCCCTCCACTTT. This gives the protein CASSLGQKGSPLHF.

The chain carries TRBV20-1 and TRBJ1-1; 8 bases are shared with TRBD1. Germline CDR1 DFQATT, CDR2 SNEGSKA (reference sequence). V shed 6 bases and J 10 bases; nucleotides not matched to a gene: 7. The CDR3 spans 11 residues. CDR3 protein: CSAPRTGRAFF. The CDR3, as DNA: TGCAGTGCCCCGCGGACAGGGAGAGCTTTCTTT.

This clonotype was counted ten times or more. The chain uses TRBV11-1 and TRBJ1-4; possibly TRBD1 for D (6 bases). The length of the CDR3 is 12 residues. The germline V gene encodes CDR1 SGHAT and CDR2 FQDESV (reference sequence). Trimming cost V 5 bases and J 7 bases, with 8 bases left between them. The CDR3 DNA is TGTGCCAGCAGCACGGACAGTGAAAAACTGTTTTTT. This gives the protein CASSTDSEKLFF. Drawing the rest from reference TRBV11-1 and TRBJ1-4, the complete variable domain is EAEVAQSPRYKITEKSQAVAFWCDPISGHATLYWYRQILGQGPELLVQFQDESVVDDSQLPKDRFSAERLKGVDSTLKIQPAELGDSAMYLCASSTDSEKLFFGSGTQLSVL.

The J gene is TRBJ1-1, the V gene TRBV6-5; D not certain. The CDR3 sequence is 11 residues long. Germline V gene data show CDR1 as MNHEY and CDR2 as SVGAGI. Trimming stripped 2 bases from V and 10 bases from J, with 8 bases between. The CDR3 nucleotides read TGTGCCAGCAGTTACAGGGAGGCAGCTTTCTTT. Amino acid sequence: CASSYREAAFF.

This clonotype has just a few counts. V and J are TRBV5-1 and TRBJ2-7; D unclear. This CDR3 contains 17 residues. Trimming left V 1 base short and J 4 bases short, with 21 bases between. Germline CDR1 is SGHRS and CDR2 is YFSETQ. The CDR3 bases are TGCGCCAGCAGCTTGTCCCCGTGGGTCGAAGGGAAGTACGAGCAGTACTTC. Protein: CASSLSPWVEGKYEQYF.

The chain employs TRBV11-2 and TRBJ2-3, with D perhaps TRBD2 (5 bases). Germline CDR1 reads SGHAT; CDR2 reads FQNNGV. V gave up 1 base and J gave up 6 bases, with 17 bases separating them. There are 16 residues in the CDR3. The CDR3 sequence is CASSLVAGPRADTQYF. CDR3 DNA sequence: TGTGCCAGCAGCTTAGTTGCGGGCCCCCGGGCGGATACGCAGTATTTT. The entire variable domain, with the rest obtained from reference TRBV11-2 and TRBJ2-3, is as follows: EAGVAQSPRYKIIEKRQSVAFWCNPISGHATLYWYQQILGQGPKLLIQFQNNGVVDDSQLPKDRFSAERLKGVDSTLKIQPAKLEDSAVYLCASSLVAGPRADTQYFGPGTRLTVL.

The chain joins TRBV29-1 to TRBJ2-7, with D hard to call. The CDR3 spans 12 residues. Per germline, CDR1 SQVTM and CDR2 ANQGSEA. V lost 8 bases and J 3 bases, leaving 14 bases between the germline ends. The CDR3 reads CSLDVSHYEQYF. The CDR3 DNA sequence: TGCAGCTTAGATGTCAGCCACTACGAGCAGTACTTC.

For this clonotype: A read error may be the cause here, since a much bigger clone is one base away. The V and J genes are TRBV16 and TRBJ1-2; D ambiguous. CDR1 is KGHSY, CDR2 FQNENV, per germline. The CDR3 covers 13 residues. Trimming cost V 7 bases and J 4 bases, with 13 bases left between them. The CDR3 sequence is CASTSQRGYGYTF. The CDR3 DNA sequence: TGTGCCAGCACCTCCCAGCGCGGCTATGGCTACACCTTC.

This chain joins TRBV7-9 and TRBJ2-2; no clear D gene. The CDR3 is 12 amino acids. V was shortened by 8 bases and J by 4 bases, with 8 bases between the two germline ends. Germline CDR1 and CDR2: SEHNR and FQNEAQ (reference sequence). CDR3: CASWSGTGELFF. The CDR3 nucleotides read TGTGCCAGCTGGAGTGGCACCGGGGAGCTGTTTTTT.